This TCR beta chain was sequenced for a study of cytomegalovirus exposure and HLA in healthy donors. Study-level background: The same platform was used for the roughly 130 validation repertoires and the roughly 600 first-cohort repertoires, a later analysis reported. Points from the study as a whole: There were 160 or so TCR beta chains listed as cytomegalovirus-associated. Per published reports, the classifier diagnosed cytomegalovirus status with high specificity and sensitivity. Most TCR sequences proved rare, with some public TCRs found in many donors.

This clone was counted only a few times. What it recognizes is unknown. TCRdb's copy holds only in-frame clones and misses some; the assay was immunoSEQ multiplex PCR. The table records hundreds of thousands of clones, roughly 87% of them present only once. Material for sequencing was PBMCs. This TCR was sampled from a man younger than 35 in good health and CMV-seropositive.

CDR3 amino acids: CASSPSAGAEQFF. In DNA form, the CDR3 reads TGTGCCAGCAGCCCATCAGCGGGAGCTGAGCAGTTCTTC. The chain recombines TRBV7-9 with TRBJ2-1; 8 nucleotides align to TRBD2. CDR1 SEHNR and CDR2 FQNEAQ come from the germline V gene (reference sequence). This CDR3 comprises 13 residues. The junction had 6 bases not matched to a gene; V was cut back by 5 bases and J by 9 bases.